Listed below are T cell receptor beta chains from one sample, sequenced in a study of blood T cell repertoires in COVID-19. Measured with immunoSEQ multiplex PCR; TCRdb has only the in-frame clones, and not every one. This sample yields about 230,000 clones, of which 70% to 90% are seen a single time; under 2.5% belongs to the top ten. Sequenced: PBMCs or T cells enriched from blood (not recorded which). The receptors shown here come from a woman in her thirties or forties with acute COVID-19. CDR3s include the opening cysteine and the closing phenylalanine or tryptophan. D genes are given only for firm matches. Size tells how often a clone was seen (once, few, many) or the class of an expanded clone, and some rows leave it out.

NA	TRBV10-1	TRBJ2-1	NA	TGCGCCAGCAGTTCGGACTACTACAATGAGCAGTTCTTC	CASSSDYYNEQFF
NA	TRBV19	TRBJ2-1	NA	TGTGCCAGTAGTATAGGATACGGGAAAAAGCAGTTCTTC	CASSIGYGKKQFF
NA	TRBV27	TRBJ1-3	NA	TGTGCCAGCAGACGCCACGGCTCTGGAAACACCATATATTTT	CASRRHGSGNTIYF
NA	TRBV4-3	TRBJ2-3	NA	TGCGCCAGCAGCCAAGCGGGAGCAAACACAGATACGCAGTATTTT	CASSQAGANTDTQYF
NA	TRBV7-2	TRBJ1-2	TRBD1	TGTGCCAGCAGCTTTGAGGGACAGGGGGTCTCTGGCTACACCTTC	CASSFEGQGVSGYTF
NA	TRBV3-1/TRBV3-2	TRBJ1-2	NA	TGTGCCAGCAGCCCTGACAGTGACTATGGCTACACCTTC	CASSPDSDYGYTF
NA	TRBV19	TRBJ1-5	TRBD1	TGTGCCAGCAGTACCCATATCCGGGACAGACATCAGCCCCAGCATTTT	CASSTHIRDRHQPQHF
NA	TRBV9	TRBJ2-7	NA	TGTGCCAGCAGCGTAGTAGGAGGATTTGGCTACGAGCAGTACTTC	CASSVVGGFGYEQYF
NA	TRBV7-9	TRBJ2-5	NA	TGTGCCAGCAGCCCTAACAGTCTAGCGATCCAAGAGACCCAGTACTTC	CASSPNSLAIQETQYF
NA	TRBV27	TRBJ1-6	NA	TGTGCCAGCAGTTTTGGACAGTTTAAAAATTCACCCCTCCACTTT	CASSFGQFKNSPLHF
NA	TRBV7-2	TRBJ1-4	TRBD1	TGTGCCAGCAGCTTAGTGGGACAGGGATTTGAAAAACTGTTTTTT	CASSLVGQGFEKLFF
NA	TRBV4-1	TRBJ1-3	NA	TGCGCCAGCAGCCAAGATTGGGAGGCGGACGTAAGCTCTGGAAACACCATATATTTT	CASSQDWEADVSSGNTIYF
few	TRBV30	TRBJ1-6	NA	TGTGCCGGGACCCGGGACACGAATTCACCCCTCCACTTT	CAGTRDTNSPLHF
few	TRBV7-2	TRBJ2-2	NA	TGTGCCAGCTCACAGGAGCGTGGGCGGGGGGAGCTGTTTTTT	CASSQERGRGELFF
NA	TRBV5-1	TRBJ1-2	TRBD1	TGCGCCAGCAGCATAGGACAGGGCGGGGGCTACACCTTC	CASSIGQGGGYTF
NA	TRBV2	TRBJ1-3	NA	TGTGCCAGCGGACGTGGACACCGCAACTCTGGAAACACCATATATTTT	CASGRGHRNSGNTIYF
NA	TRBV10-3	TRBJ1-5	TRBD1	TGTGCCATCAGGAGTGACAGGGATAATCAGCCCCAGCATTTT	CAIRSDRDNQPQHF
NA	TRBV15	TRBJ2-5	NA	TGTGCCACCAGCAGAGTTAGCAAACAAGAGACCCAGTACTTC	CATSRVSKQETQYF
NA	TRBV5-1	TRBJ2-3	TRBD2	TGCGCCAGCAGCCCGTCGGGGGGGGTCACAGATACGCAGTATTTT	CASSPSGGVTDTQYF
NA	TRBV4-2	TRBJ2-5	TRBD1	TGTGCCAGCAGCCAGCTGGGGAACAGGGGCGGGGAGACCCAGTACTTC	CASSQLGNRGGETQYF
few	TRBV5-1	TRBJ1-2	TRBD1	TGCGCCAGCAGCGAAGGGACAGCCTATGGCTACACCTTC	CASSEGTAYGYTF
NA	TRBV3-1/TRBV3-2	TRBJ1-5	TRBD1	TGTGCCAGCACTCAACAGGGGGCCAATCAGCCCCAGCATTTT	CASTQQGANQPQHF
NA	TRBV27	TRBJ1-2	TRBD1	TGTGCCAGCAGTTTCAGGACAGGGACCTATGGCTACACCTTC	CASSFRTGTYGYTF
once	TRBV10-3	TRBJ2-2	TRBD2	TGTGCCATCACTGCTAGCGGGGGGGCAGGGGAGCTGTTTTTT	CAITASGGAGELFF
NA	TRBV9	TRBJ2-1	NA	TGTGCCAGCAGCGTAGGAACAGCCAGGCGAGGGGGTGAGCAGTTCTTC	CASSVGTARRGGEQFF
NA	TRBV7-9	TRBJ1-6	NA	TGTGCCAGCAGCTTGGTGCGGGGCAATTCACCCCTCCACTTT	CASSLVRGNSPLHF
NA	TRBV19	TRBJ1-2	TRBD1	TGTGCCAGTAGGAGGACAGGGGATAACTATGGCTACACCTTC	CASRRTGDNYGYTF
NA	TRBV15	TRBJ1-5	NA	TGTGCCACCAGCAGAGAACAGGGACCCCTTCAGCCCCAGCATTTT	CATSREQGPLQPQHF
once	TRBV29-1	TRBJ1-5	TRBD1	TGCAGCGGGCTACAGGGGGCCATTGGCAATCAGCCCCAGCATTTT	CSGLQGAIGNQPQHF
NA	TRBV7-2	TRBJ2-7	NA	TGTGCCAGCAGCTTAGCTTTGGCAGGGACCTACGAGCAGTACTTC	CASSLALAGTYEQYF
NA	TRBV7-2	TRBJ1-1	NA	TGTGCCAGCAGCTTAGTAAGGGGGATGAACACTGAAGCTTTCTTT	CASSLVRGMNTEAFF
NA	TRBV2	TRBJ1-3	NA	TGTGCCAGCAACCTACAGGGTTCCGGAAACACCATATATTTT	CASNLQGSGNTIYF
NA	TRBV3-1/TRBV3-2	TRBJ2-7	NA	TGTGCCAGCAGCCCTACAGGGCGCGGCTCCTACGAGCAGTACTTC	CASSPTGRGSYEQYF
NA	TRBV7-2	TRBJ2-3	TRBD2	TGTGCCAGCAGCGTGGAGGCGCGGGAGACAGATACGCAGTATTTT	CASSVEARETDTQYF
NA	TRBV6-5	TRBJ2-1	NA	TGTGCCAGCAATCTAGCAAGCACCTCCTACAATGAGCAGTTCTTC	CASNLASTSYNEQFF
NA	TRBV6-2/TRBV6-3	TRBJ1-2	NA	TGTGCCAGCAGTTGGGACACCGACTATGGCTACACCTTC	CASSWDTDYGYTF
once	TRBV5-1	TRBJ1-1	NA	TGCGCCAGCAGCTTGTCCGGTAGTAACACTGAAGCTTTCTTT	CASSLSGSNTEAFF
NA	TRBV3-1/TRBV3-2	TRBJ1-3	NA	TGTGCCAGCAGCCAAGGGCAGGGAAACACCATATATTTT	CASSQGQGNTIYF
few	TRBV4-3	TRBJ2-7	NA	TGCGCCAGCAGCCAAGAGCTCACTACCACGAACTACGAGCAGTACTTC	CASSQELTTTNYEQYF
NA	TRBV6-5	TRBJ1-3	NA	TGTGCCAGCAGTTACTTACGGGGTACCGGAAACACCATATATTTT	CASSYLRGTGNTIYF
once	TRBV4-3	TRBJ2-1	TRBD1	TGCGCCAGCAGCCAAGATCCCGGGACAGGGGACAATGAGCAGTTCTTC	CASSQDPGTGDNEQFF
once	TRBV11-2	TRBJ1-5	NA	TGTGCCAGCAGCGCCGGTTTCTTGCGGGTTTCTGATCAGCCCCAGCATTTT	CASSAGFLRVSDQPQHF
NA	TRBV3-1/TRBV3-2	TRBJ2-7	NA	TGTGCCAGCAGCCAGGCGACAGGCGAGCAGTACTTC	CASSQATGEQYF
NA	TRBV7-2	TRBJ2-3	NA	TGTGCCAGCAGCTTAGCATCAGGGACTGGCACAGATACGCAGTATTTT	CASSLASGTGTDTQYF
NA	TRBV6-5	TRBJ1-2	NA	TGTGCCAGCAGTTACATACGGGGGGCCGGCTATGGCTACACCTTC	CASSYIRGAGYGYTF
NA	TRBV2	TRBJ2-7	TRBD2	TGTGCCAGCACTCCCTTGAAGGTTAGCGGGTCCTACGAGCAGTACTTC	CASTPLKVSGSYEQYF
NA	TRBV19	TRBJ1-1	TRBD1	TGTGCCAGTGGCTGGACAGGGGAAACTGAAGCTTTCTTT	CASGWTGETEAFF
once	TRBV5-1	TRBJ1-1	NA	TGCGCCAGCAGCTTTAAGGGGGACAACACTGAAGCTTTCTTT	CASSFKGDNTEAFF
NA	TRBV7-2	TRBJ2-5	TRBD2	TGTGCCAGCAGCTTAGGTAGCGGGGGAGAGACCCAGTACTTC	CASSLGSGGETQYF
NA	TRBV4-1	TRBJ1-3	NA	TGCGCCAGCAGCCAAGTCCCAGGGTCTTTCTCTGGAAACACCATATATTTT	CASSQVPGSFSGNTIYF
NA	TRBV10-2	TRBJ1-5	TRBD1	TGCGCCAGCAGCGAAAAATCAGGGGGCAGCAATCAGCCCCAGCATTTT	CASSEKSGGSNQPQHF
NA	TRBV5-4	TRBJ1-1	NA	TGTGCCAGCAGCTGGGACTCAGGGACCCCGAACACTGAAGCTTTCTTT	CASSWDSGTPNTEAFF
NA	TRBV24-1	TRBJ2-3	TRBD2	TGTGCCACCAGTGATTTTTGGACTAGCGGGAGCACAGATACGCAGTATTTT	CATSDFWTSGSTDTQYF
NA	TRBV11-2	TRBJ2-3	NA	TGTGCCAGCAGCCGCCAGGGCACAGATACGCAGTATTTT	CASSRQGTDTQYF
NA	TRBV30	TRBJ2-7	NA	TGTGCCTGGAGTGTCGACGGGTCAGACCGGGTAGGGCAGTACTTC	CAWSVDGSDRVGQYF
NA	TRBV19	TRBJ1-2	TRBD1	TGTGCCAGTAGTCACACCGACAGGGAGTCCTCTGGCTACACCTTC	CASSHTDRESSGYTF
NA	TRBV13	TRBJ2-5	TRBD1	TGTGCCAGCACTCCCTCGTTGGACAGGAGAGAGACCCAGTACTTC	CASTPSLDRRETQYF
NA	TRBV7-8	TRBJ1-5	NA	TGTGCCAGCAGCTTAGCTGCAGGACTTAGCAATCAGCCCCAGCATTTT	CASSLAAGLSNQPQHF
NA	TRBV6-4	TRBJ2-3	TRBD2	TGTGCCAGCAGTGGGACTAGCGGGACCACAGATACGCAGTATTTT	CASSGTSGTTDTQYF